This T cell receptor (beta chain) was sequenced during a study of OX40 agonist ivuxolimab in advanced cancers. Across the whole study: Three partial responders included one hepatocellular carcinoma patient and two cutaneous melanoma patients.

Overall study results and limits: No antigen was identified for the clonally expanded peripheral T cells. In CD8+ T cells, expanded clones were on average more numerous than in CD4+.

This clone showed up just a few times. Its antigen is currently unknown. The J segment lost 7 bases and the V segment lost 3 bases, leaving 6 bases of the junction unmatched. CDR3 length: 14 residues. CDR1 and CDR2 from the germline V gene are MGHRA and YSYEKL. Data came from immunoSEQ multiplex PCR; TCRdb stores just in-frame clones and leaves some out. This table has approximately 77,000 clones, 80% to 95% appearing once. The sequences come from CD4+ or CD8+ T cells sorted from blood, collected in a trial of the OX40 agonist ivuxolimab. The V gene is TRBV4-1, the J gene TRBJ2-7; 10 nucleotides align to TRBD2. This receptor was taken from an adult with an advanced solid tumor such as melanoma, head and neck, liver or kidney cancer. The CDR3 DNA is TGCGCCAGCAGCCATAGTCTAGCGGGAGATGAGCAGTACTTC. This sequence encodes CASSHSLAGDEQYF.